This TCR beta chain was recorded in a study of T cell responses to AZD1222 COVID-19 vaccine. Study-level information: Pooling was applied to second doses at about 4 or about 12 weeks. Broader study findings: Clonal diversity was possibly underestimated, and the donors were mostly white British, with more females. Unmutated variant regions reportedly attract nearly half of all spike-specific TCRs.

Libraries were prepared by immunoSEQ multiplex PCR; TCRdb keeps only in-frame clonotypes and omits some of them. The sample yields 200,000 to 300,000 clones, 90% to 95% seen once. On this clone itself: Its antigen is currently unknown.

Germline CDR1 is MDHEN and CDR2 is SYDVKM. The CDR3 runs to 16 residues. V lost 5 bases and J lost 0; bases outside the gene matches: 6. This sequence joins TRBV28 and TRBJ2-2; 7 bases align to TRBD2. This sample comprised peripheral blood, obtained on day 0 of AZD1222 vaccination. The receptor was derived from an adult in good health. This CDR3 reads CASSPPGRANTGELFF. The CDR3 DNA is TGTGCCAGCAGTCCCCCGGGGAGGGCGAACACCGGGGAGCTGTTTTTT.